Listed here are 21 T cell receptor beta chains from one sample, sequenced in a study of breast tumors, draining lymph nodes, adjacent tissues. TCRdb ran MiXCR on the multiplex PCR reads and lists one entry per CDR3 protein. The sample holds 60,000 to 70,000 distinct CDR3 sequences, approximately 62% seen once. Source material: breast tumor tissue. The receptors were gathered from a female donor with breast cancer. Some clones in this sample may be carry-over from other donors' samples.

This clonotype was seen repeatedly, ten times or more. The rearrangement joins TRBV7-2 to TRBJ1-4; D is perhaps TRBD1 (6 bases). The germline V and J ends were trimmed by 4 bases and 5 bases, with 14 bases remaining between them. Germline CDR1 reads SGHTA; CDR2 reads FQGNSA. The CDR3 covers 15 residues. The CDR3 nucleotides are TGTGCCAGCAGCTCCAATGGACAGCCAAATGAAAAACTGTTTTTT. This sequence encodes CASSSNGQPNEKLFF.

This chain joins TRBV6-5 and TRBJ1-2, with a tentative D call TRBD1 (5 bases). The V and J ends lost 2 bases and 8 bases respectively, with 9 bases between them. CDR3 size: 12 residues. Germline CDR1 and CDR2: MNHEY and SVGAGI. The CDR3 region has the DNA TGTGCCAGCAGTTACCAGCGGGGGGGCTACACCTTC. It is translated as CASSYQRGGYTF.

This clonotype has a single count. J is TRBJ1-6 and V is TRBV4-1; 10 bases align to TRBD1. Trimming at V came to 5 bases and at J to 10 bases, leaving 8 bases not matched to a gene. Germline V lookup: CDR1 MGHRA, CDR2 YSYEKL. This CDR3 is 15 amino acids long. CDR3 region: CASSYPGQGCSPLHF. The CDR3 nucleotides are TGCGCCAGCAGCTATCCGGGACAGGGGTGCTCACCCCTCCACTTT.

The V gene is TRBV3-1, the J gene TRBJ2-3; no reliable D call. V was pared by 4 bases and J by 5 bases, with 13 bases between. In germline, CDR1 is LGHDT, CDR2 YNNKEL (reference sequence). CDR3 size: 14 residues. The CDR3 is CASSPPGARDTQYF. CDR3 coding DNA: TGTGCCAGCAGCCCCCCAGGAGCGAGAGATACGCAGTATTTT.

V and J are TRBV19 and TRBJ1-6; D is unresolved. V lost 7 bases to trimming and J lost 3 bases, with 13 bases between them. This CDR3 contains 15 residues. Germline assignment: CDR1 LNHDA and CDR2 SQIVND (reference sequence). CDR3 in DNA: TGTGCCAGTACGACCCGGGTCCACTATAATTCACCCCTCCACTTT. Translation: CASTTRVHYNSPLHF.

The chain joins TRBV20-1 to TRBJ2-1; D could derive from TRBD1 or TRBD2 (5 bases each). The CDR3 has 15 amino acids. Trimming shortened V by 2 bases and J by 5 bases, and 16 bases separated the two germline ends. Germline CDR1 is DFQATT and CDR2 is SNEGSKA (reference sequence). CDR3 coding DNA: TGCAGTGCTAGAACGGGGACCGGTGGGAACAATGAGCAGTTCTTC. Residues: CSARTGTGGNNEQFF.

Comment on this clonotype: Germline is not matched at one junction end, which may reflect a read error. This rearrangement joins TRBV19 to TRBJ2-7; D may match TRBD1 or TRBD2 (6 bases each). Germline CDR1 and CDR2: LNHDA and SQIVND (reference sequence). The CDR3 extends over 13 amino acids. This CDR3 reads CASSSSRGGEQCF. For the CDR3, the DNA is TGTGCCAGTAGTAGTAGCAGGGGAGGTGAGCAGTGCTTC. The whole variable domain, remainder taken from reference TRBV19 and TRBJ2-7, is DGGITQSPKYLFRKEGQNVTLSCEQNLNHDAMYWYRQDPGQGLRLIYYSQIVNDFQKGDIAEGYSVSREKKESFPLTVTSAQKNPTAFYLCASSSSRGGEQCFGPGTRLTVT.

This clonotype was observed many times. This chain joins TRBV10-2 and TRBJ2-5; maybe TRBD2 (5 bases). The CDR3 runs to 15 residues. Per the germline V gene, CDR1 is WSHSY and CDR2 is SAAADI. Trimming left V 1 base short and J 4 bases short, with 13 bases between. This CDR3 reads CASSEWLGLGETQYF. In nucleotides, the CDR3 is TGCGCCAGCAGTGAGTGGTTAGGACTTGGAGAGACCCAGTACTTC.

This chain connects TRBV19 to TRBJ2-6, with D uncertain. The germline V and J ends were trimmed by 3 bases and 4 bases, with 4 bases remaining between them. The CDR3 has 13 residues. Per the germline V gene, CDR1 is LNHDA and CDR2 is SQIVND (reference sequence). The CDR3: CASSITGANVLTF. The CDR3 nucleotides are TGTGCCAGTAGTATCACCGGGGCCAACGTCCTGACTTTC. Drawing the rest from reference TRBV19 and TRBJ2-6, the complete variable domain is DGGITQSPKYLFRKEGQNVTLSCEQNLNHDAMYWYRQDPGQGLRLIYYSQIVNDFQKGDIAEGYSVSREKKESFPLTVTSAQKNPTAFYLCASSITGANVLTFGAGSRLTVL.

V and J are TRBV5-6 and TRBJ1-2; a weak D match, TRBD1 (5 bases). The CDR3 extends over 13 amino acids. The V gene's germline CDR1 is SGHDT and CDR2 YYEEEE. Trimming took off 0 bases at V and 7 bases at J, with 10 bases between the two ends. The CDR3 protein is CASSLGQGSGYTF. The CDR3 nucleotides are TGTGCCAGCAGCTTGGGGCAGGGAAGTGGCTACACCTTC. Full variable domain (missing parts from reference TRBV5-6 and TRBJ1-2): DAGVTQSPTHLIKTRGQQVTLRCSPKSGHDTVSWYQQALGQGPQFIFQYYEEEERQRGNFPDRFSGHQFPNYSSELNVNALLLGDSALYLCASSLGQGSGYTFGSGTRLTVV.

This clonotype occurred many times. The genes are TRBV19 and TRBJ2-6; 10 bases are a match to TRBD1. This CDR3 is 18 amino acids long. The trim removed 1 base at V and 2 bases at J, leaving 5 bases unmatched. The germline CDR1 and CDR2 sequences are LNHDA and SQIVND (reference sequence). The CDR3 reads CASSIGDRGLAGANVLTF. CDR3 nucleotide sequence: TGTGCCAGTAGTATAGGGGACAGGGGACTGGCTGGGGCCAACGTCCTGACTTTC.

This clonotype was observed many times. V and J are TRBV11-2 and TRBJ1-3; the D is unclear. The germline gives CDR1 SGHAT, CDR2 FQNNGV. The CDR3 extends over 12 amino acids. V was shortened by 4 bases and J by 7 bases, with 8 bases between the two germline ends. The CDR3 reads CASSSQTNTIYF. The CDR3, as DNA: TGTGCCAGCAGCTCTCAAACGAACACCATATATTTT.

This clonotype counts as medium-sized. The V and J genes are TRBV9 and TRBJ2-2, with D possibly TRBD2 on 6 matching bases. This CDR3 has 16 amino acids. The V end lost 0 bases, the J end lost 4 bases, and 13 bases lay between the germline ends. Germline lookup yields CDR1 SGDLS and CDR2 YYNGEE. CDR3 amino acids: CASSVEGLATTGELFF. CDR3 bases: TGTGCCAGCAGCGTAGAGGGACTCGCAACCACCGGGGAGCTGTTTTTT.

The chain recombines TRBV7-2 with TRBJ2-5; a weak D match, TRBD2 (5 bases). Germline values: CDR1 SGHTA, CDR2 FQGNSA. V lost 2 bases, J lost 5 bases, and 9 bases lay in between. The CDR3 contains 13 residues. CDR3 bases: TGTGCCAGCAGCTTAAGGAGAGGGGAGACCCAGTACTTC. Translated, it gives CASSLRRGETQYF.

This clonotype was counted ten times or more. The chain joins TRBV11-3 to TRBJ2-1, with 9 bases matching TRBD2. From germline, CDR1 is SGHNT and CDR2 YENEEA. The length of the CDR3 is 15 residues. Trimming at V came to 1 base and at J to 3 bases, leaving 1 base not matched to a gene. DNA of the CDR3: TGTGCCAGCAGCTTAGGACTAGCGGACTACAATGAGCAGTTCTTC. Translating it yields CASSLGLADYNEQFF.

The genes are TRBV19 and TRBJ2-7, with D possibly TRBD1 on 6 matching bases. Germline loops: CDR1 LNHDA, CDR2 SQIVND (reference sequence). CDR3 length: 12 amino acids. V was clipped by 2 bases and J by 6 bases, with 8 bases between them. The chain's CDR3 is CASSITGIEQYF. The CDR3 region has the DNA TGTGCCAGTAGTATAACAGGGATCGAGCAGTACTTC.

In the case of this clonotype: The junction departs from the called germline gene at one end, perhaps through a read error. The J gene is TRBJ2-3, the V gene TRBV4-2, with 10 nucleotides matching TRBD2. Germline V CDR1 and CDR2: LGHNA, YNFKEQ. CDR3 size: 17 residues. This CDR3 is CASGQENSGGPTDTQYF. For the CDR3, the DNA is TGTGCCAGCGGCCAAGAGAATAGCGGGGGGCCCACAGATACGCAGTATTTT.

The chain is built from TRBV7-9 and TRBJ1-6; a weak D match, TRBD1 (6 bases). V dropped 3 bases and J dropped 7 bases, with 13 bases sitting between them. This CDR3 has 15 amino acids. Germline V gives CDR1 SEHNR, CDR2 FQNEAQ (reference sequence). This CDR3 is CASSLEGGQNSPLHF. CDR3 sequence (DNA): TGTGCCAGCAGCTTGGAAGGGGGTCAAAATTCACCCCTCCACTTT.

This clonotype has a count of ten or more. The genes are TRBV9 and TRBJ1-2; the match to TRBD1 covers 7 bases. Germline V gene sequence: CDR1 SGDLS, CDR2 YYNGEE. Trimming at V came to 3 bases and at J to 0 bases, leaving 5 bases not matched to a gene. The CDR3 contains 15 residues. DNA for the CDR3: TGTGCCAGCAGCGCAACAGGGGAGACTAACTATGGCTACACCTTC. Translation gives CASSATGETNYGYTF.

The rearrangement links TRBV6-5 to TRBJ2-7, with 9 bases fitting TRBD1. The junction had 3 bases not matched to a gene; V was cut back by 5 bases and J by 1 base. Germline lookup yields CDR1 MNHEY and CDR2 SVGAGI. This CDR3 has 14 amino acids. CDR3 loop: CASSRGQGSYEQYV. The DNA for the CDR3 is TGTGCCAGCAGTCGGGGACAGGGATCCTACGAGCAGTACGTC.

This clonotype has just one count. The rearrangement joins TRBV7-2 to TRBJ2-7; 14 bases map to TRBD2. The CDR3 runs to 18 residues. The trim removed 5 bases at V and 3 bases at J, leaving 12 bases unmatched. Germline V gene lookup returns CDR1 SGHTA and CDR2 FQGNSA. The CDR3 DNA reads as TGTGCCAGCAGCCTCAGACTAGCGGGAGGGGCCGTCGACTACGAGCAGTACTTC. Its protein product is CASSLRLAGGAVDYEQYF. The variable domain in full, completed from reference TRBV7-2 and TRBJ2-7, reads GAGVSQSPSNKVTEKGKDVELRCDPISGHTALYWYRQSLGQGLEFLIYFQGNSAPDKSGLPSDRFSAERTGGSVSTLTIQRTQQEDSAVYLCASSLRLAGGAVDYEQYFGPGTRLTVT.